This TCR beta chain was profiled in a study of spatial heterogeneity in lung cancer. On the study more broadly: Every unique TCR and UMI combination, on average, appeared more than ten times in raw reads. Overall study results and limits: Counts of expanded intratumoral alpha and beta TCRs tracked tumor mutation counts.

Time point specified: sample taken at primary tumor resection. Single TCR cDNA molecules each had their own unique molecular identifier. TCRdb reprocessed the 5' RACE reads via MiXCR and lists one record per CDR3 protein. This table has 20,000 to 30,000 distinct CDR3 sequences, approximately 9% appearing once. About this clonotype: Its specificity is unknown.

The CDR3 is 15 residues long. The V and J ends lost 7 bases and 4 bases, in that order; junction bases with no gene match: 7. Per the germline V gene, CDR1 is MNHEY and CDR2 is SMNVEV (reference sequence). The sequence was obtained from a male donor with early-stage non-small cell lung cancer. Sample: lung tumor tissue, taken at surgery. This sequence joins TRBV27 and TRBJ2-6; 7 bases are a match to TRBD1. Here the CDR3 reads CASTTDRVGANVLTF. The CDR3 DNA follows: TGTGCCAGCACCACAGACAGGGTCGGGGCCAACGTCCTGACTTTC.